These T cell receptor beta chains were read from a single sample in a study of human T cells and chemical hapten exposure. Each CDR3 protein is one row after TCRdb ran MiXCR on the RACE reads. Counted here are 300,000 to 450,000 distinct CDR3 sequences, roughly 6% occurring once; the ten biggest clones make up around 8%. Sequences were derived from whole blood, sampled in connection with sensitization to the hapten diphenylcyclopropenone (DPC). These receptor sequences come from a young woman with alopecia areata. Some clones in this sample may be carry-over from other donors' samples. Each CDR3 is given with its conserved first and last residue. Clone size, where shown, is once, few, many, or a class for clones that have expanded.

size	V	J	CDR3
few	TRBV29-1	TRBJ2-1	CSGAGVTDEQFF
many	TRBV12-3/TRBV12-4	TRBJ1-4	CASSYHGGEKLFF
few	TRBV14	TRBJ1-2	CASSQEDLMHYGYTF
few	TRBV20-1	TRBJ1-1	CSAADRGLTLNTEAFF
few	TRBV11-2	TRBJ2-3	CASSLVAGTQYF
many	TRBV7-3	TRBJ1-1	CASSLTFGSNEAFF
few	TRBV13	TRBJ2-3	CASSLTTGQVPDTQYF
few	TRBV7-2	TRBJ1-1	CASSGQKNTEAFF
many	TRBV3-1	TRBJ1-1	CASSQDLREAFF
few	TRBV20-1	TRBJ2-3	CSAEPRRDTQYF
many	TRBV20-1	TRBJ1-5	CSARDLEGDGQPQHF
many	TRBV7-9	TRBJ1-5	CASSLGRDNQPQHF
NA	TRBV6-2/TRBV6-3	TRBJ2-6	CASTLDTPGANVLTF
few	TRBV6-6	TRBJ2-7	CASSYRQLSYEQYF
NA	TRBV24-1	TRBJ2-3	CATSDFCRLAGGEDTQYF
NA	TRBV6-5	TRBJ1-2	CASSRKRQINGYTF
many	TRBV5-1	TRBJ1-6	CASSLTTDEITLHF
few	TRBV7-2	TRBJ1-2	CASSLAGFLGYTF
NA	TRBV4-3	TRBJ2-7	CASSQDPGSELGYEQYF
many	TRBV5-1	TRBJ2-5	CASRPPEGTGLDHQETQYF
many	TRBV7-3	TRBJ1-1	CASSSTGVNTEAFF
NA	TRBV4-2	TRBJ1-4	CASSPTGSSDKLFF
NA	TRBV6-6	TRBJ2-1	CASRQAGEANEQFF
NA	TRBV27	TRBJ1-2	CASSSAGAGSYGYTF
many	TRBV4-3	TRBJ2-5	CASSRITGARKETQYF
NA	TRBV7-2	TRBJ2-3	CASSSRGLAGPTDTQYF
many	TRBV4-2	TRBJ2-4	CASSQDPSGTKNIQYF
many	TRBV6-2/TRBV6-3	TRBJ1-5	CASRYSGAGQPQHF
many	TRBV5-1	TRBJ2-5	CASSLDLLAGQETQYF
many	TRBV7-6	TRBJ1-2	CASSSYAGTGYGYTF
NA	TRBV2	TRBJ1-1	CASRRTGEGTEAFF
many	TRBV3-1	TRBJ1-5	CASSQDFAGNQPQHF
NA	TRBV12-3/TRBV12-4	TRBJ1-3	CASSPQGVPSGNTIYF
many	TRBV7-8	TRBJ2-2	CASSLWPRSRGQNTGELFF
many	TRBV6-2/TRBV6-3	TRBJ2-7	CASSLGGGYYEQYF
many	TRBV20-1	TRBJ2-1	CSARDPGLAGDYNEQFF
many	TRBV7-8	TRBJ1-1	CASSPRDRVDTEAFF